This T cell receptor beta chain was retrieved from a study of CD8 T cells in ankylosing spondylitis. Libraries for TCR beta were made by quantitative 5'-RACE with molecular barcodes. TCRdb ran MiXCR on the 5' RACE reads and lists one entry per CDR3 protein. Among approximately 140,000 distinct CDR3 sequences listed, roughly 44% were seen once. To note about this clonotype: What it recognizes is unknown.

The CDR3 extends over 15 amino acids. Germline CDR1 is KGHSH and CDR2 is LQKENI. V shed 0 bases, J shed 5 bases, and the junction held 6 bases outside the gene matches. Broader study findings: One TCR beta motif, made up of several highly homologous variants, appeared characteristic of ankylosing spondylitis blood. From matched ankylosing spondylitis synovial fluid, disease-linked clones were reportedly recovered at significantly enriched levels. Researchers report that disease-linked clones proved CD8+ and relatively rare in peripheral blood.

Sequenced: synovial fluid, either unsorted or a sorted T cell fraction (not recorded which). The chain links TRBV18 to TRBJ2-5; 7 bases agree with TRBD1. The receptor was isolated from a male donor with ankylosing spondylitis. CDR3 in DNA: TGTGCCAGCTCACCACCTGACAGGGATACGGAGACCCAGTACTTC. Translating it yields CASSPPDRDTETQYF. Together with reference TRBV18 and TRBJ2-5, the CDR3 gives the full variable domain: NAGVMQNPRHLVRRRGQEARLRCSPMKGHSHVYWYRQLPEEGLKFMVYLQKENIIDESGMPKERFSAEFPKEGPSILRIQQVVRGDSAAYFCASSPPDRDTETQYFGPGTRLLVL.